This TCR beta chain was captured in a study of long-term antiretroviral therapy in people with HIV. The assay used was immunoSEQ (version v3.0), run at survey level. Here immunoSEQ multiplex PCR was the method, and the copy in TCRdb shows in-frame clones only, minus some. The table records about 25,000 clones, 76% of them present only once. HIV-positive participants all received treatment in the United States. J was trimmed by 4 bases and V by 10 bases; bases with no gene match: 7. In germline, CDR1 is LNHDA, CDR2 SQIVND (reference sequence). The CDR3 covers 13 residues. The TCR sequence derives from a woman between 40 and 55 years old with HIV. The chain joins TRBV19 to TRBJ1-2; the match to TRBD1 covers 9 bases. The sequencing used unsorted PBMCs, collected 1.1 years before starting antiretroviral therapy. CDR3 protein: CATEQGAGYGYTF. The CDR3 coding sequence is TGTGCCACCGAACAGGGGGCTGGCTATGGCTACACCTTC.